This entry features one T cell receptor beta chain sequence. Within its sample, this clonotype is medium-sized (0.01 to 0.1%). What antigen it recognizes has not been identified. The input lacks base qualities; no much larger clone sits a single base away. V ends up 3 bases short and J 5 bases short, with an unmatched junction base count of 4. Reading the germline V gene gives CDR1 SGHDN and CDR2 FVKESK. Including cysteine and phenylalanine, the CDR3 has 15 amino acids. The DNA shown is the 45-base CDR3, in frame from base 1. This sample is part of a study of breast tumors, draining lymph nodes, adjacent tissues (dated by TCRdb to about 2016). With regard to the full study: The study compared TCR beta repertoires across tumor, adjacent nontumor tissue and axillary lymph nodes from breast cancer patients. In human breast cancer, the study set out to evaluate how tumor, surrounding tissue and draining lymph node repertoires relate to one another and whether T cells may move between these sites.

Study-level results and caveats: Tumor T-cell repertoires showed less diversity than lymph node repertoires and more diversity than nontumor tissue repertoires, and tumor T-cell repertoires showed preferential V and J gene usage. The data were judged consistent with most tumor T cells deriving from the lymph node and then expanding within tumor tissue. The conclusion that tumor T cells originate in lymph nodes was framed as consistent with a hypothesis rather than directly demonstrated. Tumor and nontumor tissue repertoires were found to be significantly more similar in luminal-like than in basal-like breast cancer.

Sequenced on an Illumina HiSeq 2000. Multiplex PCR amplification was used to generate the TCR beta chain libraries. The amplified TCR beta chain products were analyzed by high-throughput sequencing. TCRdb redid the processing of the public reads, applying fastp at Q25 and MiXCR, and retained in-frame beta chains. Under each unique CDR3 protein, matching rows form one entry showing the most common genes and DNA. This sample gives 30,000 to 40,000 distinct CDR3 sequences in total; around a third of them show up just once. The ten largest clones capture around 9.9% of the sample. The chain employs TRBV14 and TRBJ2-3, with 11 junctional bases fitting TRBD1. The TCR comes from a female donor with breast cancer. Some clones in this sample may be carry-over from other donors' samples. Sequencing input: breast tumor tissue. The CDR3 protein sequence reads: CASSQRTGGVDTQYF. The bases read TGTGCCAGCAGCCAGCGGACAGGGGGCGTAGATACGCAGTATTTT.